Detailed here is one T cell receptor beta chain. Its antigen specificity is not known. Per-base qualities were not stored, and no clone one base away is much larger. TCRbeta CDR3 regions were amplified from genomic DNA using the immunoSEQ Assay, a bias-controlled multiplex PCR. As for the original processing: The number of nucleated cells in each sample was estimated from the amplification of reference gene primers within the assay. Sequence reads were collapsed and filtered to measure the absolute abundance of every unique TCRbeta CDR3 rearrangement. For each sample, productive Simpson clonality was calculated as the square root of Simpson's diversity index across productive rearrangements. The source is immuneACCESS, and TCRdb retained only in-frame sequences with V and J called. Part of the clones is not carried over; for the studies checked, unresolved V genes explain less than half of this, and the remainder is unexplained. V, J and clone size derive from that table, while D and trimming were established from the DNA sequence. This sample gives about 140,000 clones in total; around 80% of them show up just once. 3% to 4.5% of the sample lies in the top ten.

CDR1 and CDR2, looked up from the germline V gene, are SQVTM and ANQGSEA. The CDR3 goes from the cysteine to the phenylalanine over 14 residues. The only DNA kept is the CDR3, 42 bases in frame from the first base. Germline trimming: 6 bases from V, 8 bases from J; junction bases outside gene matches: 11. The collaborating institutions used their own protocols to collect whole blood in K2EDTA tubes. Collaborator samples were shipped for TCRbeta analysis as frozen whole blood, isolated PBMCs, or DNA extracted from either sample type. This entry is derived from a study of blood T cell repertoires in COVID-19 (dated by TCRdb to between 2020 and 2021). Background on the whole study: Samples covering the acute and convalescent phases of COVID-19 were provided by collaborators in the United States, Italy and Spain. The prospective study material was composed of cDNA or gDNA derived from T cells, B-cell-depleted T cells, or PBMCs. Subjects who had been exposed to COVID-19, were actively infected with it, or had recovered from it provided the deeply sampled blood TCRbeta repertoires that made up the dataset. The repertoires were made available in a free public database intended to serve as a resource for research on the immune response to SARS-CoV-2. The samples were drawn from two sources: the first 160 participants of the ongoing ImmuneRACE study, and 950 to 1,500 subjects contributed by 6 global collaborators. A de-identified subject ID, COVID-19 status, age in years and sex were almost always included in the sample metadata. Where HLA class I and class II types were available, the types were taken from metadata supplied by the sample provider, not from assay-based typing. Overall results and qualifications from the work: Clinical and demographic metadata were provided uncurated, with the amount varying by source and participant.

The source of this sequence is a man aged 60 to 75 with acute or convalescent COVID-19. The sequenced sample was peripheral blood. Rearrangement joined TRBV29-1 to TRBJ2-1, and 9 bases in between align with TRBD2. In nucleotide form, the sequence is TGCAGCGTCACGCCTAGCGGGAATAAAGATGAGCAGTTCTTC. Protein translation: CSVTPSGNKDEQFF.